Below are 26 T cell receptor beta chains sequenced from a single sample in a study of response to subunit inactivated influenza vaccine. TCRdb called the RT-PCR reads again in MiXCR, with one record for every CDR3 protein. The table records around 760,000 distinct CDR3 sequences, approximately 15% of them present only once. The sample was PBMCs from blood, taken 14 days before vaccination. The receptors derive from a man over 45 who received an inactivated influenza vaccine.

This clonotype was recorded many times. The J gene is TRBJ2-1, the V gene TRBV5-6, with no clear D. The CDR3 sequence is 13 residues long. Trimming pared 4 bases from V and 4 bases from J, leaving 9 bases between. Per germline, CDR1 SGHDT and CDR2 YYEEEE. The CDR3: CASSGVVYNEQFF. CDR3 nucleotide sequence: TGTGCCAGCAGCGGAGTAGTATACAATGAGCAGTTCTTC.

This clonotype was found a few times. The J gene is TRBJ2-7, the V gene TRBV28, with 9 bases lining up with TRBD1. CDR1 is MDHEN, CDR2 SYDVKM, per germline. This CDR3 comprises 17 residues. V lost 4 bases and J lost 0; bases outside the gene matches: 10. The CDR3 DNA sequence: TGTGCCAGCAGTTCTATGCCGGGACAGGGCCACTCCTACGAGCAGTACTTC. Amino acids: CASSSMPGQGHSYEQYF.

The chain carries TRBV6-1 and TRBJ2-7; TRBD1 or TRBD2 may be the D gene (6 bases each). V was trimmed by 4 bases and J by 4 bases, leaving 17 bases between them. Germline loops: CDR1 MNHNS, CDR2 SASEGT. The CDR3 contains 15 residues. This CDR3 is CASSAAFGGRYEQYF. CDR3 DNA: TGTGCCAGCAGTGCCGCTTTTGGGGGGCGATACGAGCAGTACTTC.

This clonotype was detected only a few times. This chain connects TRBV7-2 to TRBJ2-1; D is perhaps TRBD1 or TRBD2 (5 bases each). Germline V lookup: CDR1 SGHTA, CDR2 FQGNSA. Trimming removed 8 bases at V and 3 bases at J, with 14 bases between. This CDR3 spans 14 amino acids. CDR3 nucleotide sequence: TGTGCCAGCGACGGGACGCCTCACTACAATGAGCAGTTCTTC. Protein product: CASDGTPHYNEQFF.

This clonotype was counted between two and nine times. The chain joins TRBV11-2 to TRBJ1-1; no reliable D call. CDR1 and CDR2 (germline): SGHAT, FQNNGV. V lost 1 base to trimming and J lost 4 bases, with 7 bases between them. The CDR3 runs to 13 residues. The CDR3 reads CASSLGKPTEAFF. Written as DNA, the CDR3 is TGTGCCAGCAGCTTAGGTAAACCCACTGAAGCTTTCTTT.

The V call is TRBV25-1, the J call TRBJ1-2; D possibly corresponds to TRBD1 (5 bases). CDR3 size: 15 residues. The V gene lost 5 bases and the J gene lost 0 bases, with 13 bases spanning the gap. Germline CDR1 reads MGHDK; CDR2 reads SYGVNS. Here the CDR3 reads CASSRLTDSNYGYTF. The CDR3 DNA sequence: TGTGCCAGCAGTCGTTTGACAGACTCTAACTATGGCTACACCTTC.

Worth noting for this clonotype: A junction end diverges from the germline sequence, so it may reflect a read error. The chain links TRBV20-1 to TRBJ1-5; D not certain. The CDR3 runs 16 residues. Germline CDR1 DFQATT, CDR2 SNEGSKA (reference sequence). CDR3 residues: CCARDRGTFSNQPQHF. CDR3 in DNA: TGCTGTGCTAGAGACCGGGGAACGTTTAGCAATCAGCCCCAGCATTTT.

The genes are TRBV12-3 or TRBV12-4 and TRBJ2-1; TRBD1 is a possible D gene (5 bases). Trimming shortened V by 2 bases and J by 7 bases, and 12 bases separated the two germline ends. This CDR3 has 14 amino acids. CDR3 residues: CASSLWSGQNEQFF. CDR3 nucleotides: TGTGCCAGCAGTTTATGGTCAGGGCAGAATGAGCAGTTCTTC.

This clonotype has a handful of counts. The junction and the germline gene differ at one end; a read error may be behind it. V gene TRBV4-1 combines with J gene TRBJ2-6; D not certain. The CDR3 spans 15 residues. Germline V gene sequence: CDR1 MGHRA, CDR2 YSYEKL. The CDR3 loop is CASSQIYSGANVLTF. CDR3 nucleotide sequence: TGTGCCAGCAGCCAAATTTATAGCGGGGCCAACGTCCTGACTTTC.

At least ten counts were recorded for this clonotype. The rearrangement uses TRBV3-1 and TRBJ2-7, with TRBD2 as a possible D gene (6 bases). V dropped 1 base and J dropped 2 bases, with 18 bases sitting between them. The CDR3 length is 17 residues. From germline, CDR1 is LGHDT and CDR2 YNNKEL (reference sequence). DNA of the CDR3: TGTGCCAGCAGCCAAGGTTCGGCGCAGCGGGTCGCCTACGAGCAGTACTTC. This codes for CASSQGSAQRVAYEQYF.

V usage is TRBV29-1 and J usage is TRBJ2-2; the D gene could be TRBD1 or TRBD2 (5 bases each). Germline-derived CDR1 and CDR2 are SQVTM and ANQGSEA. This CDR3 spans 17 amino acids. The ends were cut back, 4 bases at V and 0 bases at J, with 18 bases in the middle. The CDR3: CSVGGFGTATNTGELFF. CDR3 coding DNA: TGCAGCGTTGGAGGATTTGGGACCGCTACGAACACCGGGGAGCTGTTTTTT.

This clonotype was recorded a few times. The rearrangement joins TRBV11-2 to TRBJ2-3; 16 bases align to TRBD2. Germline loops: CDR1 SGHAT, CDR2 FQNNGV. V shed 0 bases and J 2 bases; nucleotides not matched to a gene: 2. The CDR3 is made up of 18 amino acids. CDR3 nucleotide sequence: TGTGCCAGCAGCTTAGAGGGACTAGCGGGGGGGCACACAGATACGCAGTATTTT. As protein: CASSLEGLAGGHTDTQYF.

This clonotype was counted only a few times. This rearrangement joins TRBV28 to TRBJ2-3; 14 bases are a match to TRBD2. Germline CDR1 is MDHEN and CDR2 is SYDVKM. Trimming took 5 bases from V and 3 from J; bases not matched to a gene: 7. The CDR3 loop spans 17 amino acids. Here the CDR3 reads CASSTRLAGGGTDTQYF. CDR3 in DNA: TGTGCCAGCAGTACGCGACTAGCGGGAGGGGGGACAGATACGCAGTATTTT.

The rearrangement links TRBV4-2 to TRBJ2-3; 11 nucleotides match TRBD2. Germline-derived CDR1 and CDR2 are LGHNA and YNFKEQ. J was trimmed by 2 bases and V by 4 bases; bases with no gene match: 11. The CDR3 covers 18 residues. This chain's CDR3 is CASSREAASGGFTDTQYF. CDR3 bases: TGTGCCAGCAGCCGAGAGGCCGCTAGCGGGGGGTTCACAGATACGCAGTATTTT.

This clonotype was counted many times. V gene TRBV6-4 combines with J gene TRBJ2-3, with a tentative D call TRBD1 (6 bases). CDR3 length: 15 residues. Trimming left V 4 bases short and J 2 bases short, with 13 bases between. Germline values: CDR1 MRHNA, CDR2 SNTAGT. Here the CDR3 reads CASSATGTNTDTQYF. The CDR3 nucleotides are TGTGCCAGCAGTGCAACAGGGACCAACACAGATACGCAGTATTTT.

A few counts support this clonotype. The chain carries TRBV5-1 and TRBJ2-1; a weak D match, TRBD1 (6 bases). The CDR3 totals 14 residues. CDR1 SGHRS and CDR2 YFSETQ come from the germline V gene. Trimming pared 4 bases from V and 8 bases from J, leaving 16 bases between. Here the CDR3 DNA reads TGCGCCAGCAGCCCAGGACAGCCTACATATGAGCAGTTCTTC. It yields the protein CASSPGQPTYEQFF. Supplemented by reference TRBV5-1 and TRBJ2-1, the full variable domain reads KAGVTQTPRYLIKTRGQQVTLSCSPISGHRSVSWYQQTPGQGLQFLFEYFSETQRNKGNFPGRFSGRQFSNSRSEMNVSTLELGDSALYLCASSPGQPTYEQFFGPGTRLTVL.

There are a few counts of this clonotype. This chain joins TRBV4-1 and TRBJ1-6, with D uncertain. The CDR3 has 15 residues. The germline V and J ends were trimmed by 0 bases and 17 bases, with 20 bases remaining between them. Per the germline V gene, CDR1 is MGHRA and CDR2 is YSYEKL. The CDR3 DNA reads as TGCGCCAGCAGCCAAGATCTGAGATTTACCGGACGCATCCACTTT. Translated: CASSQDLRFTGRIHF.

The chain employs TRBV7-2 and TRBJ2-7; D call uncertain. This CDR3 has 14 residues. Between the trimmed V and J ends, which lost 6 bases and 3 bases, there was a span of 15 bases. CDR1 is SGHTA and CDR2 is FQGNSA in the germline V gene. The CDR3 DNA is TGTGCCAGCAGAACAACAGCTACCCACTACGAGCAGTACTTC. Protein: CASRTTATHYEQYF.

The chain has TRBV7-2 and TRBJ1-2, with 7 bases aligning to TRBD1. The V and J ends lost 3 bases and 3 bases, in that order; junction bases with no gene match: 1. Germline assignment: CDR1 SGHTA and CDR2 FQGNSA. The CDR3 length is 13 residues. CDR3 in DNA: TGTGCCAGCAGCTTCACAGGGGACTATGGCTACACCTTC. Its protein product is CASSFTGDYGYTF.

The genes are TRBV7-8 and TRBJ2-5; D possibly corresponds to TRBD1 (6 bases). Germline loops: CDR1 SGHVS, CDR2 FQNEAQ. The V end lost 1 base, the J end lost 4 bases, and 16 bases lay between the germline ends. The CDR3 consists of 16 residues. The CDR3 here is CASSLERPRGRETQYF. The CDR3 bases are TGTGCCAGCAGCTTAGAGAGACCCAGGGGACGAGAGACCCAGTACTTC.

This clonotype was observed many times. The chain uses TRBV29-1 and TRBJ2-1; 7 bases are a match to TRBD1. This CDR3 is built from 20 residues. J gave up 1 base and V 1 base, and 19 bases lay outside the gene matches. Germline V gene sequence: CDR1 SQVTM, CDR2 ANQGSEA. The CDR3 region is CSVEVGAGTVEVWSYNEQFF. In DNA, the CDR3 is TGCAGCGTTGAAGTGGGAGCCGGGACAGTGGAAGTTTGGTCCTACAATGAGCAGTTCTTC.

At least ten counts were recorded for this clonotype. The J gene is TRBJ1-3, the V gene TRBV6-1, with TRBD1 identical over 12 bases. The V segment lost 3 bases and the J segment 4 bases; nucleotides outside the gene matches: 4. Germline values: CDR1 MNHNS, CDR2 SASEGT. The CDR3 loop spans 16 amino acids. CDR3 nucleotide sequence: TGTGCCAGCAGTGACCCGGGACAGGGGGCAGGAAACACCATATATTTT. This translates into CASSDPGQGAGNTIYF.

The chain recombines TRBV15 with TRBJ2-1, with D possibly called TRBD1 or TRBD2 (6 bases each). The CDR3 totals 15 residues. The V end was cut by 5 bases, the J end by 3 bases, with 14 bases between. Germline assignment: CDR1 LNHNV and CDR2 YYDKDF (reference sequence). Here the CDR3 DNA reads TGTGCCACCAGCGGGGAGGAAGGGGGCTACAATGAGCAGTTCTTC. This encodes CATSGEEGGYNEQFF.

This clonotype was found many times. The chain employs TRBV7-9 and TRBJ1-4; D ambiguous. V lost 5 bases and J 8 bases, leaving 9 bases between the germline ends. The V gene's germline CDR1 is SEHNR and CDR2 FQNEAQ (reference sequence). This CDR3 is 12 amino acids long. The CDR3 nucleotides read TGTGCCAGCAGCCCTGTCGTGGAAAAACTGTTTTTT. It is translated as CASSPVVEKLFF.

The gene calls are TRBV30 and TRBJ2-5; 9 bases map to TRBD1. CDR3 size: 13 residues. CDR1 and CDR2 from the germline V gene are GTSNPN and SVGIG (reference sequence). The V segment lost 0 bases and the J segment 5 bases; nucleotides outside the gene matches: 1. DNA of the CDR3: TGTGCCTGGAGTGTGACAGGGGGTGAGACCCAGTACTTC. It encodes CAWSVTGGETQYF.

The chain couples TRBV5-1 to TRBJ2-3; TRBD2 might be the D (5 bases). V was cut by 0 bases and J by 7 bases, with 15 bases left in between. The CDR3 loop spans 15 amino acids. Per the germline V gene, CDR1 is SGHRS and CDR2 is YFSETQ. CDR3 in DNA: TGCGCCAGCAGCTTGGTAGTATCTAGCAGCCATACGCAGTATTTT. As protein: CASSLVVSSSHTQYF. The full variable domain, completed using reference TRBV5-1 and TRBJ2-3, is KAGVTQTPRYLIKTRGQQVTLSCSPISGHRSVSWYQQTPGQGLQFLFEYFSETQRNKGNFPGRFSGRQFSNSRSEMNVSTLELGDSALYLCASSLVVSSSHTQYFGPGTRLTVL.